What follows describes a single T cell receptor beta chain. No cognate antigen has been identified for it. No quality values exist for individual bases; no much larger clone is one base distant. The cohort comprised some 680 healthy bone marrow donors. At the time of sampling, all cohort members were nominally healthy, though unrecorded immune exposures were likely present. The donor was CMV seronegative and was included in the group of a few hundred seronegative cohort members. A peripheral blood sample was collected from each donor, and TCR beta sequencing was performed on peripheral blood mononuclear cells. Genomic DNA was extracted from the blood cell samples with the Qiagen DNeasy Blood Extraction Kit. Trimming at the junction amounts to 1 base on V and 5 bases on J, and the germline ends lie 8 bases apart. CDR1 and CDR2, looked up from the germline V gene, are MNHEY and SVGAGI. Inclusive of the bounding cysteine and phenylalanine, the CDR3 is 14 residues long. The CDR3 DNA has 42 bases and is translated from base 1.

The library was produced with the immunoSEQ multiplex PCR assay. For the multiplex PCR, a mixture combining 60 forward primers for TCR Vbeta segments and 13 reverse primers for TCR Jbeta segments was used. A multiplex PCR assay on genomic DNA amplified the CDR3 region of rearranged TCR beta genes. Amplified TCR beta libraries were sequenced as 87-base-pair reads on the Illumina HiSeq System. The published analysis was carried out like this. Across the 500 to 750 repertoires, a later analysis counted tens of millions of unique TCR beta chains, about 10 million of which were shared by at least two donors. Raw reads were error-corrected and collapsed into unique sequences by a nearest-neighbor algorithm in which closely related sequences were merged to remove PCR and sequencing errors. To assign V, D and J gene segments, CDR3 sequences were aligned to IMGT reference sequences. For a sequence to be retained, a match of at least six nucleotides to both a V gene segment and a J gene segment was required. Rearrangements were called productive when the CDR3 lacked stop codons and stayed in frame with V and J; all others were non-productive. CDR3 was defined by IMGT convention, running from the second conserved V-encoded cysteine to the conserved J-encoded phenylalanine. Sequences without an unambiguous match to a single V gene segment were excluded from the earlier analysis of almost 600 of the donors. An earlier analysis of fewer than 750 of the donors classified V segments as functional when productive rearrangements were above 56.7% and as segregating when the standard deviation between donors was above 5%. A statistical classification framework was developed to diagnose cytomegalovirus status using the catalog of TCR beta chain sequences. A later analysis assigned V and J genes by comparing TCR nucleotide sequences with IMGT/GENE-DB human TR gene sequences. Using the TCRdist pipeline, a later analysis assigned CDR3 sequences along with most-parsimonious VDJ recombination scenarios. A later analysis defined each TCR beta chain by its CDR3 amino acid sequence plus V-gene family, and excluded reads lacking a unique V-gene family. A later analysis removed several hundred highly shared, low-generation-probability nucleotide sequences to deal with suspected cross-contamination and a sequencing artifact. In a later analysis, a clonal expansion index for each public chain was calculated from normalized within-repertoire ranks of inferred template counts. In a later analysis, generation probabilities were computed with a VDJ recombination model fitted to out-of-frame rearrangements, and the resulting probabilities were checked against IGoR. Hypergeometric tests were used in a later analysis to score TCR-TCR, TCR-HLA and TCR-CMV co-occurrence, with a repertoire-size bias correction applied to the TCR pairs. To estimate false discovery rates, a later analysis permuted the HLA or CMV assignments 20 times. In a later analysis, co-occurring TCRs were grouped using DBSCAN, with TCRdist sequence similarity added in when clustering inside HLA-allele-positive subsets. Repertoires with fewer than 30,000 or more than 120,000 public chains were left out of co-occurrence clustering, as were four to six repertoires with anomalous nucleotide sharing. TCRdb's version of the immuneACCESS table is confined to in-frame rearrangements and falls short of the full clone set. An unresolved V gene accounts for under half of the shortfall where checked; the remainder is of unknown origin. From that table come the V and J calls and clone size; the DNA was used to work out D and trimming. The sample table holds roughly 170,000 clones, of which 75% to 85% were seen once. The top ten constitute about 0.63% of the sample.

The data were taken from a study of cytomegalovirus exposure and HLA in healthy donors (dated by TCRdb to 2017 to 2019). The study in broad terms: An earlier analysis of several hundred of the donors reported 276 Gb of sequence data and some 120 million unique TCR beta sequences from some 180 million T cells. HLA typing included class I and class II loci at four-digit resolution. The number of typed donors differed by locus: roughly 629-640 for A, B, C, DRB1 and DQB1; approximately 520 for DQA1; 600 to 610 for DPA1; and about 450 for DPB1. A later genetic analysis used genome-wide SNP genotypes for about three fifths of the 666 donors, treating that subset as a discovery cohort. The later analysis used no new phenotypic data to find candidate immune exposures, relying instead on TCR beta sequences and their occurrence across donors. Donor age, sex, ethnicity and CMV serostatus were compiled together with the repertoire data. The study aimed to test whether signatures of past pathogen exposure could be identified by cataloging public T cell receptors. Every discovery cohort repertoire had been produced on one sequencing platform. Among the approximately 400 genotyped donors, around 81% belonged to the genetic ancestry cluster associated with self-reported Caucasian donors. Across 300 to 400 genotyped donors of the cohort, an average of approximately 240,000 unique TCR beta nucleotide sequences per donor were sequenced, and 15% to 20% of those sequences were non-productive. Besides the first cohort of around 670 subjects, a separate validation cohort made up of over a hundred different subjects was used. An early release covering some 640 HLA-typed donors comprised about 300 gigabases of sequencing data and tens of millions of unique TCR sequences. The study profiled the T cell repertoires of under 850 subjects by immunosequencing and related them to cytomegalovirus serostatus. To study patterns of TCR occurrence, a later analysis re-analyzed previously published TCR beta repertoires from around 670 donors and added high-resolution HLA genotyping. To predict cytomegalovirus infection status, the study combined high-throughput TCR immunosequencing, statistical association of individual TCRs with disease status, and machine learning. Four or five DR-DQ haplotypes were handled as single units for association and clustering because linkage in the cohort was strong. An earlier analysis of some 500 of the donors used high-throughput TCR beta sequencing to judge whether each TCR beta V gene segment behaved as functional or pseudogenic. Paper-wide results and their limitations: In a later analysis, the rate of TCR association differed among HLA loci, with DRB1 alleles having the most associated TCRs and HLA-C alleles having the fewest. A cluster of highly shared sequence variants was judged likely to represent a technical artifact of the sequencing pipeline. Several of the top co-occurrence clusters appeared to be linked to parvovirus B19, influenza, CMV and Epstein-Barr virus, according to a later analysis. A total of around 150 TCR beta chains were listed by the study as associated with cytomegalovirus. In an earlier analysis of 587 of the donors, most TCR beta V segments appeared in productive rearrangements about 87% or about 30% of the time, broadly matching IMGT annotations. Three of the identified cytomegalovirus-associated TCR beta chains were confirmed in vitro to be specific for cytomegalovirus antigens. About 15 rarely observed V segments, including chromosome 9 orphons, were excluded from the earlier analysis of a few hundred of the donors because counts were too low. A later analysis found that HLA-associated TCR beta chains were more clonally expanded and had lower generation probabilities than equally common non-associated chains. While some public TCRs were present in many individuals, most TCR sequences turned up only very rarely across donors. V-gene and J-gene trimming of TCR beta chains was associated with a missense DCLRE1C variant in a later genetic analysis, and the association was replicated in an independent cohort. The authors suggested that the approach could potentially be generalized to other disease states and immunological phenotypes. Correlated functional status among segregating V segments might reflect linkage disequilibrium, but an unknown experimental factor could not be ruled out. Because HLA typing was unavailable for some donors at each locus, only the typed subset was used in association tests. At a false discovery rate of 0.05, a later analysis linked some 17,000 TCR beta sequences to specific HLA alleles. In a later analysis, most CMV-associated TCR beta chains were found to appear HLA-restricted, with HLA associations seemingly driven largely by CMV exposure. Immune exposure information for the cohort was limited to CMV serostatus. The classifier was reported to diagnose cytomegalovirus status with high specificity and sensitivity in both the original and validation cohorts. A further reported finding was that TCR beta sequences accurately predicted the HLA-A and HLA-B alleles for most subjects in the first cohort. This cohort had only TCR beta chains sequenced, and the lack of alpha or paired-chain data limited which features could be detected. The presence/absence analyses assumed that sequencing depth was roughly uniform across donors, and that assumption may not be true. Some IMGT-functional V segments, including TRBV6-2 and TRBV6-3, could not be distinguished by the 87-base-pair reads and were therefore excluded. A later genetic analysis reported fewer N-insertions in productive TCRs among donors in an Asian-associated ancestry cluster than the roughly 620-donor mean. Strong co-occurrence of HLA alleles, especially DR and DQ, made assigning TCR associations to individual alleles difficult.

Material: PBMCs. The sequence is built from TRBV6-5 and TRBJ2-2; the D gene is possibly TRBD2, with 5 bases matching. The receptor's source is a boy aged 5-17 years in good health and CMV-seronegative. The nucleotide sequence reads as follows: TGTGCCAGCAGTTACTGGCGGAGGACCGGGGAGCTGTTTTTT. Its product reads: CASSYWRRTGELFF.